Listed below are T cell receptor beta chains from one sample, sequenced in a study of T cells in Graves' hyperthyroidism and ophthalmopathy. TCRdb ran MiXCR on the multiplex PCR reads and lists one entry per CDR3 protein. The sample consists of approximately 430,000 distinct CDR3 sequences, around 15% of them appearing once. The sample consisted of blood. These TCRs come from a man between 18 and 29 years old with Graves' ophthalmopathy. Both conserved end residues are part of each CDR3. D genes are given only for firm matches. Clone size appears in some rows only: once, few, many, or a class for an expanded clone.

>TRBJ2-1|NA|NA|TRBV5-1
CASMGTTGYNEQFF
TGCGCCAGCATGGGGACGACAGGCTACAATGAGCAGTTCTTC
>TRBJ1-3|few|NA|TRBV6-1
CATADGNSGNTIYF
TGTGCCACCGCCGACGGGAACTCTGGAAACACCATATATTTT
>TRBJ2-7|many|NA|TRBV10-3
CAISETEPYEQYF
TGTGCCATCAGTGAGACGGAACCCTACGAGCAGTACTTC
>TRBJ2-7|many|NA|TRBV6-1
CASSPSPSEQYF
TGTGCCAGCAGCCCCTCACCGAGCGAGCAGTACTTC
>TRBJ2-4|few|NA|TRBV27
CASSLSLRSAKNIQYF
TGTGCCAGCAGTTTATCGTTGAGATCGGCCAAAAACATTCAGTACTTC
>TRBJ1-4|NA|NA|TRBV4-1
CASSQPIATNEKLFF
TGCGCCAGCAGCCAACCGATAGCAACTAATGAAAAACTGTTTTTT
>TRBJ1-6|few|TRBD1|TRBV10-3
CAISSSQGEAYNSPLHF
TGTGCCATCAGTTCCTCTCAGGGGGAGGCCTATAATTCACCCCTCCACTTT
>TRBJ2-1|many|NA|TRBV12-3/TRBV12-4
CASSLKLSTYGEQFF
TGTGCCAGCAGTTTAAAGCTAAGTACCTACGGTGAGCAGTTCTTC
>TRBJ2-2|many|TRBD1|TRBV11-3
CASSLGTGVTEELFF
TGTGCCAGCAGCTTAGGGACAGGGGTCACCGAGGAGCTGTTTTTT
>TRBJ2-1|many|NA|TRBV30
CAWSVASPLYNEQFF
TGTGCCTGGAGTGTAGCTAGCCCTCTCTACAATGAGCAGTTCTTC
>TRBJ2-5|many|NA|TRBV7-9
CASRPDGGKETQYF
TGTGCCAGCAGGCCCGATGGGGGTAAAGAGACCCAGTACTTC
>TRBJ2-1|NA|NA|TRBV7-9
CASSPRGDSNLHNEQFF
TGTGCCAGCAGCCCCAGGGGGGACAGTAATCTTCACAATGAGCAGTTCTTC
>TRBJ2-6|few|TRBD1|TRBV4-1
CASSQSQGSGANVLTF
TGCGCCAGCAGCCAATCACAGGGGTCTGGGGCCAACGTCCTGACTTTC
>TRBJ2-3|many|TRBD2|TRBV7-6
CASSWGDYDTQYF
TGTGCCAGCAGCTGGGGGGACTACGATACGCAGTATTTT
>TRBJ2-2|NA|NA|TRBV2
CARDRDTLNTGELFF
TGTGCCAGGGATAGGGACACCCTGAACACCGGGGAGCTGTTTTTT
>TRBJ2-7|NA|NA|TRBV5-1
CASSLNENPYEQYF
TGCGCCAGCAGCTTGAATGAAAACCCCTACGAGCAGTACTTC
>TRBJ2-7|many|NA|TRBV12-5
CASGQGGNEQYF
TGTGCTAGTGGTCAGGGCGGCAACGAGCAGTACTTC
>TRBJ1-5|NA|TRBD1|TRBV19
CASSTRTGDGQPQHF
TGTGCCAGTAGTACGCGGACAGGCGACGGTCAGCCCCAGCATTTT
>TRBJ2-7|NA|TRBD2|TRBV20-1
CSASIGTSGGADEQYF
TGCAGTGCTAGTATAGGGACTAGCGGGGGGGCCGACGAGCAGTACTTC
>TRBJ2-2|NA|NA|TRBV6-1
CASQSIATGELFF
TGTGCCAGCCAATCAATAGCTACCGGGGAGCTGTTTTTT
>TRBJ1-6|many|TRBD1|TRBV12-3/TRBV12-4
CASSLTGTGHSPLHF
TGTGCCAGCAGTTTAACCGGGACAGGGCACTCACCCCTCCACTTT
>TRBJ2-7|many|TRBD1|TRBV29-1
CSSPTGRRYEQYF
TGCAGCTCTCCGACAGGGCGAAGGTACGAGCAGTACTTC
>TRBJ2-7|NA|TRBD2|TRBV19
CASSIGLAGPTYEQYF
TGTGCCAGTAGTATCGGTCTAGCGGGACCAACTTACGAGCAGTACTTC
>TRBJ1-1|NA|NA|TRBV10-1
CAGDSENTEAFF
TGCGCCGGCGACAGCGAGAACACTGAAGCTTTCTTT
>TRBJ2-2|few|TRBD2|TRBV20-1
CSTHGGRYTGELFF
TGCAGTACCCACGGGGGGAGATACACCGGGGAGCTGTTTTTT
>TRBJ2-2|many|NA|TRBV2
CASGSPGLRGTGELFF
TGTGCCAGCGGATCCCCGGGACTTCGGGGCACCGGGGAGCTGTTTTTT
>TRBJ2-5|few|NA|TRBV24-1
CATSSTSQETQYF
TGTGCCACCAGTTCGACGTCTCAAGAGACCCAGTACTTC
>TRBJ2-1|NA|TRBD1|TRBV6-1
CASSSQGAGQFF
TGTGCCAGCAGTTCCCAGGGGGCCGGGCAGTTCTTC
>TRBJ1-2|many|NA|TRBV7-6
CASSLAHGTDGYTF
TGTGCCAGCAGCTTAGCGCATGGGACCGACGGCTACACCTTC